This TCR beta chain comes out of a study of control samples from healthy donors and cancer patients. Generated by immunoSEQ multiplex PCR, the TCRdb table keeps only in-frame clones and is missing some. The sample carries around 130,000 clones, roughly 84% recorded once. The CDR3 length is 15 residues. CDR1 is SGDLS, CDR2 YYNGEE, per germline. Trimming removed 4 bases from V and 1 base from J, with 14 bases in between. The chain is built from TRBV9 and TRBJ1-1; D might be TRBD1 (6 bases). Sequencing input: blood. The TCR sequence derives from a man aged 45 to 65 in good health. CDR3 region: CASSRGGASNTEAFF. In nucleotides, the CDR3 is TGTGCCAGCAGCCGGGGGGGCGCTTCGAACACTGAAGCTTTCTTT.